Below, 24 T cell receptor beta chains from the same sample are listed, as sequenced in a study of beta chain features in type 1 diabetes. Findings and caveats of the study: TCRB CDR3 length was moderately but significantly reduced in all four CD4+ subsets of Type 1 diabetes patients.

The antigens these receptors bind are not known. The authors reverse transcribed all of the isolated RNA, so sequencing captured expressed TCRB transcripts. Method: immunoSEQ multiplex PCR; TCRdb's copy keeps in-frame clones and lacks some. Of hundreds of thousands of clones listed, around 16% are singletons. The sample was naive CD4+ T cells from blood. The receptors were sampled from a man aged 18-30 years with type 1 diabetes.

The chain employs TRBV5-1 and TRBJ1-6; 8 nucleotides agree with TRBD1. The CDR3 has 15 amino acids. Germline V gene data show CDR1 as SGHRS and CDR2 as YFSETQ. V dropped 2 bases and J dropped 6; count of bases not matched to a gene: 4. CDR3 in amino acids: CASSFGQGGNSPLHF. The CDR3 DNA reads as TGCGCCAGCAGCTTCGGACAGGGCGGTAATTCACCCCTCCACTTT.

V gene TRBV5-1 combines with J gene TRBJ2-5, with unresolved D. Germline values: CDR1 SGHRS, CDR2 YFSETQ. V lost 2 bases to trimming and J lost 1 base, with 12 bases between them. This CDR3 spans 15 amino acids. As DNA, the CDR3 is TGCGCCAGCAGCTTTCACACAGACCTCCAAGAGACCCAGTACTTC. Translating it yields CASSFHTDLQETQYF.

The chain combines TRBV19 with TRBJ2-3; the D gene is possibly TRBD2 (5 bases). The ends were cut back, 3 bases at V and 0 bases at J, with 13 bases in the middle. Per the germline V gene, CDR1 is LNHDA and CDR2 is SQIVND (reference sequence). This CDR3 spans 16 amino acids. The CDR3 coding sequence is TGTGCCAGTAGTATTTACGGCGGGTATAGCACAGATACGCAGTATTTT. Its translation: CASSIYGGYSTDTQYF.

V gene TRBV2 combines with J gene TRBJ2-1; D is unclear. Germline CDR1 reads SNHLY; CDR2 reads FYNNEI. Trimming took 6 bases from V and 9 from J, leaving 12 bases between them. CDR3 length equals 12 residues. The CDR3 nucleotides read TGTGCCAGCAGATCTTATGAGGCTGAGCAGTTCTTC. Protein product: CASRSYEAEQFF. Complete variable domain (other parts from reference TRBV2 and TRBJ2-1): EPEVTQTPSHQVTQMGQEVILRCVPISNHLYFYWYRQILGQKVEFLVSFYNNEISEKSEIFDDQFSVERPDGSNFTLKIRSTKLEDSAMYFCASRSYEAEQFFGPGTRLTVL.

The chain has TRBV18 and TRBJ2-7; D perhaps matches TRBD1 (6 bases). This CDR3 is 18 amino acids long. CDR1 and CDR2 (germline): KGHSH, LQKENI. V lost 3 bases and J 2 bases, leaving 23 bases between the germline ends. The DNA for the CDR3 is TGTGCCAGCTCACCCCCCGGGACACTTAGCTCCCGAACCTACGAGCAGTACTTC. As protein: CASSPPGTLSSRTYEQYF.

V usage is TRBV19 and J usage is TRBJ1-5; perhaps TRBD1 as D (5 bases). This CDR3 has 16 residues. CDR1 is LNHDA, CDR2 SQIVND, per germline (reference sequence). Trimming removed 7 bases from V and 1 base from J, with 17 bases in between. The CDR3 bases are TGTGCCAGTAACCTCATCCAGGGAAGAAGCAATCAGCCCCAGCATTTT. Protein product: CASNLIQGRSNQPQHF.

The table lists this clone with a few counts. CDR3 coding DNA: TGTGCCAGCAGTGAAATCCCACTTATTAGCACAGATACGCAGTATTTT. It encodes CASSEIPLISTDTQYF. The J gene is TRBJ2-3, the V gene TRBV2; D gene unclear. The CDR3 extends over 16 amino acids. Trimming stripped 2 bases from V and 0 bases from J, with 12 bases between. Germline CDR1 reads SNHLY; CDR2 reads FYNNEI.

This chain links TRBV7-6 with TRBJ2-7, with 9 nucleotides matching TRBD2. This CDR3 is built from 15 residues. V was clipped by 4 bases and J by 6 bases; unmatched bases: 10. CDR1 is SGHVS and CDR2 is FNYEAQ in the germline V gene. CDR3 sequence: CASSSLAGGFGEQYF. Written as DNA, the CDR3 is TGTGCCAGCAGCTCCCTGGCGGGAGGGTTTGGCGAGCAGTACTTC.

The genes are TRBV5-1 and TRBJ1-2; no clear D gene. The CDR3 totals 14 residues. Looked up from germline, CDR1 is SGHRS and CDR2 is YFSETQ. Trimming took 2 bases from V and 8 from J, leaving 16 bases between them. CDR3 sequence (DNA): TGCGCCAGCAGCTTCAGGTGGGAGGCGAACGGCTACACCTTC. As protein: CASSFRWEANGYTF.

Only a few counts were recorded for this clone. The same CDR3 is also encoded by other DNA sequences in this sample. The CDR3 sequence: CAWSQQGDQPQHF. CDR3 DNA: TGTGCCTGGAGTCAACAGGGGGATCAGCCCCAGCATTTT. This chain links TRBV30 with TRBJ1-5, with 8 nucleotides matching TRBD1. J was trimmed by 5 bases and V by 2 bases; bases with no gene match: 2. The length of the CDR3 is 13 residues. Germline V gene data show CDR1 as GTSNPN and CDR2 as SVGIG (reference sequence).

The chain employs TRBV18 and TRBJ1-4; the D is unclear. Germline values: CDR1 KGHSH, CDR2 LQKENI. The CDR3 loop spans 15 amino acids. The V end lost 3 bases, the J end lost 6 bases, and 14 bases lay between the germline ends. CDR3 sequence: CASSPAPRPHEKLFF. The CDR3 DNA reads TGTGCCAGCTCACCCGCCCCCAGGCCACATGAAAAACTGTTTTTT.

This clone came up a few times. The chain links TRBV7-8 to TRBJ2-1; TRBD2 aligns across 7 bases. This CDR3 spans 14 amino acids. Germline V CDR1 and CDR2: SGHVS, FQNEAQ. The ends lost 6 bases at V and 4 bases at J; junction bases unmatched: 6. CDR3 nucleotide sequence: TGTGCCAGCAGGTTGACGGGAGGTTACAATGAGCAGTTCTTC. As protein: CASRLTGGYNEQFF.

This clone appeared a few times. The genes are TRBV5-1 and TRBJ1-5; 9 bases are shared with TRBD1. This CDR3 is 15 amino acids long. V dropped 0 bases and J dropped 4; count of bases not matched to a gene: 2. The germline V gene has CDR1 SGHRS and CDR2 YFSETQ. This CDR3 reads CASSLDGTGNQPQHF. In nucleotides, the CDR3 is TGCGCCAGCAGCTTGGATGGGACAGGGAATCAGCCCCAGCATTTT.

There are a few counts of this clone. The DNA for the CDR3 is TGCGCCAGCAGCTTGGCCCTAGCGAACACCGGGGAGCTGTTTTTT. As protein: CASSLALANTGELFF. V is TRBV5-1 and J is TRBJ2-2; D is unresolved. The CDR3 is 15 amino acids. V dropped 0 bases and J dropped 0 bases, with 6 bases sitting between them. The V gene's germline CDR1 is SGHRS and CDR2 YFSETQ.

The rearrangement joins TRBV5-1 to TRBJ1-6; D uncertain. The ends were cut back, 1 base at V and 8 bases at J, with 10 bases in the middle. Germline-derived CDR1 and CDR2 are SGHRS and YFSETQ. The CDR3 has 14 amino acids. For the CDR3, the DNA is TGCGCCAGCAGCTTGACTTCCCTGGATTCACCCCTCCACTTT. Its translation: CASSLTSLDSPLHF.

The CDR3 nucleotides read TGTGCCTGGCAGACGGACAGGATCTACGAGCAGTACTTC. Amino acids: CAWQTDRIYEQYF. The V call is TRBV30, the J call TRBJ2-7, with TRBD1 matching over 7 bases. The germline V gene encodes CDR1 GTSNPN and CDR2 SVGIG (reference sequence). CDR3 length equals 13 residues. V shed 5 bases and J 3 bases; nucleotides not matched to a gene: 7.

The rearrangement uses TRBV29-1 and TRBJ2-3; D uncertain. CDR3 size: 12 residues. With 1 base removed from V and 4 bases from J, the gap between germline ends came to 6 bases. Germline V lookup: CDR1 SQVTM, CDR2 ANQGSEA. This CDR3 reads CSVEVEADTQYF. The CDR3 DNA follows: TGCAGCGTTGAAGTCGAGGCAGATACGCAGTATTTT.

The genes are TRBV10-3 and TRBJ2-2; 8 bases match TRBD2. The CDR3 loop spans 14 amino acids. V trimming: 3 bases; J trimming: 7 bases; junction bases outside the gene matches: 4. Germline V CDR1 and CDR2: ENHRY, SYGVKD. DNA for the CDR3: TGTGCCATCAGTGACCGGACTAGCCACGGGGAGCTGTTTTTT. It specifies CAISDRTSHGELFF.

A few counts support this clone. V usage is TRBV4-1 and J usage is TRBJ1-6, with D hard to call. The CDR3 runs 12 residues. Germline V gene data show CDR1 as MGHRA and CDR2 as YSYEKL. Between the trimmed V and J ends, which lost 4 bases and 12 bases, there was a span of 10 bases. The CDR3 sequence is CASSPPRGPLHF. Written as DNA, the CDR3 is TGCGCCAGCAGCCCTCCCCGGGGACCCCTCCACTTT.

This clone was found a few times. The chain is built from TRBV7-2 and TRBJ2-7; D is possibly TRBD1 (6 bases). V was clipped by 5 bases and J by 4 bases, with 15 bases between them. Germline V lookup: CDR1 SGHTA, CDR2 FQGNSA. The CDR3 contains 14 residues. CDR3 residues: CASSAAGQMYEQYF. For the CDR3, the DNA is TGTGCCAGCAGCGCAGCAGGACAGATGTACGAGCAGTACTTC.

This clone was detected only a few times. The chain is built from TRBV5-1 and TRBJ1-5; D uncertain. The CDR3 is 13 residues long. Trimming took off 0 bases at V and 7 bases at J, with 8 bases between the two ends. CDR1 is SGHRS, CDR2 YFSETQ, per germline. CDR3 region: CASSLAAGQPQHF. CDR3 nucleotides: TGCGCCAGCAGCTTGGCGGCGGGGCAGCCCCAGCATTTT.

The chain joins TRBV4-1 to TRBJ2-6; D perhaps matches TRBD2 (6 bases). The V and J ends lost 5 bases and 0 bases respectively, with 14 bases between them. Germline loops: CDR1 MGHRA, CDR2 YSYEKL. The CDR3 loop spans 17 amino acids. CDR3 region: CASSWSGTDSGANVLTF. CDR3 coding DNA: TGCGCCAGCAGCTGGTCCGGGACTGACTCTGGGGCCAACGTCCTGACTTTC.

This clone has just a few counts. This chain joins TRBV6-1 and TRBJ2-5; 9 bases map to TRBD2. Germline trimming cut 4 bases from V and 4 bases from J; bases unmatched to any gene: 1. Germline-derived CDR1 and CDR2 are MNHNS and SASEGT. This CDR3 spans 13 amino acids. The chain's CDR3 is CASSVSGRETQYF. In DNA, the CDR3 is TGTGCCAGCAGTGTTAGCGGGAGAGAGACCCAGTACTTC.

The chain joins TRBV7-2 to TRBJ2-3; D not certain. The CDR3 extends over 13 amino acids. The germline gives CDR1 SGHTA, CDR2 FQGNSA. Trimming removed 4 bases from V and 6 bases from J, with 11 bases in between. CDR3 nucleotides: TGTGCCAGCAGCTACCGAGCGTGGGATACGCAGTATTTT. Translation: CASSYRAWDTQYF.